The subject of this entry is one T cell receptor beta chain. This clonotype was observed many times. What this receptor recognizes is not known. No clone much larger than this one lies a single base away; base qualities are absent. Library method: 5' RACE. Sequenced using an Illumina HiSeq 2000. Template switching added a universal primer binding site, and the final cDNA carried a unique molecular identifier that allowed TCR cDNA molecules to be counted accurately. Specific primers in the conserved constant-segment region were used to synthesize first-strand cDNA for TCR alpha and beta chains. To control for contamination, every cDNA library was double barcoded, receiving both a SMART-Mk sample barcode and Illumina barcodes. TruSeq adapter sequences along with Illumina sample barcodes were introduced in two successive PCR steps. The Illumina HiSeq platform was used with custom primers to sequence TCR alpha and beta cDNA libraries. In the original analysis: MiGEC processed the raw reads to extract unique molecular identifiers, while MiXCR was used to determine the CDR3 positions. Recombination models were inferred per individual with the repgenHMM and IGoR tools using an EM algorithm. The tcR package in R was used for shared clonotype analysis, with sharing normalized by the product of cloneset sizes. To study raw recombination free of thymic and clonal selection effects, out-of-frame nonproductive sequences were analyzed. TCRdb reprocessed the public reads (quality trimming at Q25 with fastp, clone calling with MiXCR) and kept in-frame beta chains. Entries that share a CDR3 protein sequence are merged under the most common genes and DNA. The V and J calls shown here were made by TCRdb, not taken from the authors' results. The sample yields 690,000 or so distinct CDR3 sequences; 8.6% were counted once. The ten largest clones add up to 0.85% to 1% of the sample.

Only healthy Caucasian donors were included. Three pairs of female monozygotic twins, all aged roughly 18 to 29 years, were included in the twin cohort. Peripheral blood mononuclear cells were the source from which RNA for the TCR libraries was isolated. The sample is drawn from a study of identical twins listed by TCRdb under 2016. In the study overall: To test whether fetal clonotypes persist, this study deep-sequenced TCR alpha and beta repertoires from monozygotic twins, from unrelated adults of various ages, and from cord blood. To rule out contamination, the twin experiments were replicated at different times with different library preparation protocols. The paper as a whole reports these results and caveats: The excess sharing between twins in beta out-of-frame sequences was weaker because fewer shared sequences reduced the signal-to-noise ratio. Zero-insertion analyses could be partly confounded by invariant T cells such as MAIT and iNKT, though diverse VJ usage argued against such confounding for most clonotypes. Recombination models systematically underestimated out-of-frame TCR alpha sharing in monozygotic twins but agreed with sharing between unrelated individuals. Because the same donors could not be followed over many years, the conclusions depended on cross-sectional statistical analysis. Fewer insertions were carried by abundant cord blood beta clonotypes; a weaker similar trend was observed in young adult naive repertoires, while no such trend was observed in memory repertoires. Compared with coincidental sharing between unrelated individuals, out-of-frame TCR alpha sequences shared between twins showed an excess of sequences with low generation probability.

For CDR1 and CDR2, the germline V gene (reference sequence) lists MNHEY and SMNVEV. Measured from the cysteine to the phenylalanine, the CDR3 is 15 residues long. Only CDR3 DNA is held: 45 bases, read in frame from base 1. V and J lose 6 bases and 1 base, and a span of 12 bases separates them. These sequences were also reported in another study, on yellow fever vaccine responses in identical twins. The second study reports: According to the authors, in identical twins the way T cells responded to vaccination appeared partly convergent and partly personalized. In identical twins, the study followed T cell clones that responded to the vaccine with precision.

Input material: PBMCs. The sequence was collected from a woman younger than 35 in good health. The rearranged chain carries TRBV27 and TRBJ2-2, with TRBD2 tentatively as D gene (6 bases match). The CDR3 protein sequence reads: CASSRSGLNTGELFF. In nucleotide form, the sequence is TGTGCCAGCAGCAGAAGCGGGTTGAACACCGGGGAGCTGTTTTTT.